This TCR beta chain was captured in a study of blood T cell repertoires in COVID-19. In the study overall: The United States, Italy and Spain supplied acute and convalescent COVID-19 samples. Sources were T cells, B-cell-depleted T cells, or PBMCs; the material itself was cDNA or gDNA.

Assay used: immunoSEQ multiplex PCR; TCRdb lists only in-frame clones, some missing. This sample has 120,000 or so clones, with around 79% found just once. Germline lookup yields CDR1 MGHRA and CDR2 YSYEKL. The CDR3 totals 16 residues. Notes on this clone: Germline and junction disagree at one end, which may indicate a read error.

The TCR was taken from a woman older than 75 with active or convalescent COVID-19. The rearrangement links TRBV4-1 to TRBJ2-7; maybe TRBD2 (6 bases). The sequencing sample was made of peripheral blood. CDR3 in DNA: TGCGCCAGCAGTCAAGTTGAAGGTGGCGGGATCTACGAGCAGTACTTC. Protein sequence: CASSQVEGGGIYEQYF.